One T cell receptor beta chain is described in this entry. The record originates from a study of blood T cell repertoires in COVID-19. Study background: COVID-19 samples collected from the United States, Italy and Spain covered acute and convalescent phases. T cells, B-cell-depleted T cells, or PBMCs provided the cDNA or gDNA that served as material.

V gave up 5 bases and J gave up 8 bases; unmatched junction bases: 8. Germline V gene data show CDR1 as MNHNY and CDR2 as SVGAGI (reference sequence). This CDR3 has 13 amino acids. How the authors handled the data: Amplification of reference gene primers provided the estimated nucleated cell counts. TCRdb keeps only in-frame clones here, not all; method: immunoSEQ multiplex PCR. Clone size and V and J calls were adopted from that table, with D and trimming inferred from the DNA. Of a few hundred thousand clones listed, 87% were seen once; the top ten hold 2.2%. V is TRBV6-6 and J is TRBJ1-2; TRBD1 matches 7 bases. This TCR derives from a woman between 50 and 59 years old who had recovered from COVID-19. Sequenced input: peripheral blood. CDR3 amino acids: CASSPRYRGGYTF. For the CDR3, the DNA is TGTGCCAGCAGTCCAAGATACAGGGGCGGCTACACCTTC.